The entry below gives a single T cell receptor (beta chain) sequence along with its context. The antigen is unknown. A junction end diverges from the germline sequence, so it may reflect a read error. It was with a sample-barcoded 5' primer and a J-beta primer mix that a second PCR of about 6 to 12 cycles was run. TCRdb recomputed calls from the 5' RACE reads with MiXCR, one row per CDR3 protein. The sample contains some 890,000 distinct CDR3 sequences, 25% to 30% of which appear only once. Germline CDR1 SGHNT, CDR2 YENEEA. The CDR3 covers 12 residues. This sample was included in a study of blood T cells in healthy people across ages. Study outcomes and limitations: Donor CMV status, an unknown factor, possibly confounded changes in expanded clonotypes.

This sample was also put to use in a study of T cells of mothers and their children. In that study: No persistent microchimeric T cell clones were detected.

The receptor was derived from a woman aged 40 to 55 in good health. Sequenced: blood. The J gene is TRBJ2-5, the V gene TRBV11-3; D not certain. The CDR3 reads CTSSSSAETQYF. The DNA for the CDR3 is TGTACCAGCAGCTCCAGTGCTGAGACCCAGTACTTC.